This T cell receptor (beta chain) is drawn from a study of blood T cells in healthy people across ages. Study-level findings and limits: Fewer expanded clones and more diversity marked long-lived versus aged donors.

Worth noting for this clonotype: Its cognate antigen is unknown. The DNA is left out, because the CDR3 cannot be placed on it with certainty; the CDR3 is given as TCRdb lists it.

The CDR3 extends over 15 residues, inclusive of both ends. Germline CDR1 and CDR2: LNHDA and SQIVND (reference sequence). Combining a sample-barcoded 5' primer with a J-beta primer mix, a second PCR ran for roughly 7 to 11 cycles. Every cDNA was tagged by a template-switch adaptor with 12 random nucleotides. MiXCR, run by TCRdb on the 5' RACE reads, gives a single entry per CDR3 protein. The data contain over a million distinct CDR3 sequences, about 45% of them singletons. For every donor, a draw yielded around 10 milliliters of peripheral blood. The sample consisted of blood. J is TRBJ1-6 and V is TRBV19. The clonotype comes from a young woman in good health. The CDR3 sequence is CASTSGAHHNSPLHF.